Each of the 24 T cell receptor beta chains below was sequenced from the same sample in a study of blood T cell repertoires in COVID-19 (dated by TCRdb to 2020 to 2021). The method behind the library was the immunoSEQ multiplex PCR assay. Entries here come from immuneACCESS through TCRdb and include only in-frame sequences with V and J called. Some clones fail to appear in such tables; in the studies checked, an unresolved V gene covers under half of the shortfall, and the cause of the remainder is unknown. For this sample the table gives 250,000 to 350,000 clones, of which roughly 87% were detected only once. Clones ranked in the top ten supply 8.5% to 10% of the sample. The source material was PBMCs or T cells enriched from blood (not recorded which). Every receptor here comes from a woman younger than 35 who had recovered from COVID-19.

This clone was counted only a few times. This chain uses TRBV5-6 with TRBJ1-1; D is undetermined. Per germline, CDR1 SGHDT and CDR2 YYEEEE. The CDR3 sequence is 14 residues long. Trimming removed 3 bases at V and 6 bases at J, with 15 bases between. The CDR3 coding sequence is TGTGCCAGCAGCTCTAGGTTTGGGTTTTCTGAAGCTTTCTTT. The encoded protein is CASSSRFGFSEAFF.

This clone was detected only once. The chain recombines TRBV20-1 with TRBJ2-2, with D maybe TRBD2 (7 bases). V dropped 3 bases and J dropped 1 base, with 15 bases sitting between them. CDR1 and CDR2 from the germline V gene are DFQATT and SNEGSKA (reference sequence). This CDR3 is 16 amino acids long. As DNA, the CDR3 is TGCAGTGCTAGTGAGTTGCGGGGGCTGAACACCGGGGAGCTGTTTTTT. Its translation is CSASELRGLNTGELFF.

The chain combines TRBV3-1 (or the pseudogene TRBV3-2) with TRBJ2-1, with 14 nucleotides matching TRBD2. V lost 1 base, J lost 0 bases, and 8 bases stayed unmatched. The CDR3 sequence is 20 residues long. Germline lookup yields CDR1 LGHDT and CDR2 YNNKEL (reference sequence). CDR3 nucleotide sequence: TGTGCCAGCAGCCAAGGGGGACTAGCGGGGGCCCACGTCTCCTACAATGAGCAGTTCTTC. Encoded protein: CASSQGGLAGAHVSYNEQFF.

The chain couples TRBV9 to TRBJ2-3, with D tentatively TRBD2 (7 bases). This CDR3 comprises 19 residues. CDR1 is SGDLS and CDR2 is YYNGEE in the germline V gene. V lost 4 bases and J lost 3, with 27 bases in between. The CDR3 is CASSPLLNRGARGTDTQYF. DNA of the CDR3: TGTGCCAGCAGCCCCCTTCTTAATCGGGGGGCGCGGGGGACAGATACGCAGTATTTT.

The chain has TRBV7-2 and TRBJ2-1; 9 bases are shared with TRBD2. This CDR3 region has 15 residues. The V gene end was trimmed by 1 base and the J gene end by 8 bases; junction bases not matched to a gene: 6. CDR1 and CDR2 from the germline V gene are SGHTA and FQGNSA. The CDR3 DNA reads as TGTGCCAGCAGCTTAGAGCTAGCGGGATTATATGAGCAGTTCTTC. Protein product: CASSLELAGLYEQFF.

This clone came up once. This sequence joins TRBV14 and TRBJ1-6, with 9 bases that match TRBD1. Trimming removed 6 bases from V and 10 bases from J; junction bases left unmatched: 10. The length of the CDR3 is 15 residues. From germline, CDR1 is SGHDN and CDR2 FVKESK. CDR3 residues: CASSRTGDGESPLHF. The CDR3 region has the DNA TGTGCCAGCAGTCGGACAGGGGACGGAGAGTCACCCCTCCACTTT.

The chain is built from TRBV5-1 and TRBJ1-5; D possibly corresponds to TRBD1 (6 bases). The CDR3 runs to 13 residues. Germline V gene data show CDR1 as SGHRS and CDR2 as YFSETQ. Between the trimmed V and J ends, which lost 4 bases and 5 bases, there was a span of 10 bases. CDR3 DNA: TGCGCCAGCAGCCCACAGGGACATCAGCCCCAGCATTTT. Protein product: CASSPQGHQPQHF.

V and J are TRBV6-1 and TRBJ1-4; the D gene is possibly TRBD1 (6 bases). Germline V gene lookup returns CDR1 MNHNS and CDR2 SASEGT. V dropped 1 base and J dropped 4 bases, with 10 bases sitting between them. The CDR3 consists of 15 residues. This chain's CDR3 is CASSEGRTVNEKLFF. In DNA, the CDR3 is TGTGCCAGCAGTGAAGGTCGGACAGTTAATGAAAAACTGTTTTTT.

The rearrangement links TRBV9 to TRBJ2-2; TRBD2 matches at 10 bases. This CDR3 spans 16 amino acids. J was trimmed by 4 bases and V by 0 bases; bases with no gene match: 3. Germline lookup yields CDR1 SGDLS and CDR2 YYNGEE. CDR3 in DNA: TGTGCCAGCAGCGTAGGTCAGCGGGGGGGCACCGGGGAGCTGTTTTTT. It is translated as CASSVGQRGGTGELFF.

V is TRBV5-4 and J is TRBJ1-2, with TRBD1 matching 7 bases. Looked up from germline, CDR1 is SGHNT and CDR2 is YYREEE (reference sequence). Unmatched junction bases numbered 9, after V lost 4 bases and J lost 3 bases. This CDR3 contains 15 residues. The CDR3 reads CASSLQGGAHYGYTF. In DNA form, the CDR3 reads TGTGCCAGCAGCCTCCAAGGGGGCGCTCACTATGGCTACACCTTC.

The V call is TRBV27, the J call TRBJ2-7, with D perhaps matching TRBD2 (5 bases). Trimming removed 7 bases from V and 0 bases from J, with 16 bases in between. The CDR3 covers 15 residues. The germline V gene encodes CDR1 MNHEY and CDR2 SMNVEV (reference sequence). CDR3: CASTPGLSFSYEQYF. DNA for the CDR3: TGTGCCAGCACCCCCGGACTCTCTTTCTCCTACGAGCAGTACTTC.

At least ten counts were recorded for this clone. The chain joins TRBV29-1 to TRBJ2-7; 7 positions agree with TRBD2. The germline gives CDR1 SQVTM, CDR2 ANQGSEA. V lost 3 bases, J lost 9 bases, and 17 bases stayed unmatched. CDR3 size: 15 residues. The CDR3 bases are TGCAGCGTTGAGAGACTGGGGGGGACTTCCTCAACGCAGTACTTC. Its translation is CSVERLGGTSSTQYF.

The chain uses TRBV9 and TRBJ2-1, with TRBD2 matching over 8 bases. The CDR3 contains 15 residues. CDR1 and CDR2 from the germline V gene are SGDLS and YYNGEE. With V trimmed by 1 base and J by 7 bases, 7 bases remained unmatched. The CDR3 protein is CASSVSGGPGNEQFF. CDR3 sequence (DNA): TGTGCCAGCAGCGTATCGGGGGGGCCGGGGAATGAGCAGTTCTTC. The full variable domain, its missing parts supplied by reference TRBV9 and TRBJ2-1, is DSGVTQTPKHLITATGQRVTLRCSPRSGDLSVYWYQQSLDQGLQFLIQYYNGEERAKGNILERFSAQQFPDLHSELNLSSLELGDSALYFCASSVSGGPGNEQFFGPGTRLTVL.

The chain uses TRBV4-1 and TRBJ1-6; D might be TRBD1 (5 bases). There are 16 residues in the CDR3. Trimming stripped 1 base from V and 10 bases from J, with 17 bases between. Germline lookup yields CDR1 MGHRA and CDR2 YSYEKL. The CDR3, as DNA: TGCGCCAGCAGCCAAGGTGCGGCGGCAGGGCGCTCACCCCTCCACTTT. This sequence encodes CASSQGAAAGRSPLHF.

Only one count was recorded for this clone. The chain recombines TRBV7-3 with TRBJ2-5, with 13 nucleotides matching TRBD2. CDR3 length: 15 residues. The germline CDR1 and CDR2 sequences are SGHTA and FQGTGA. V was pared by 2 bases and J by 4 bases, with 1 base of the junction left unmatched. The CDR3 loop reads CASSLGLAGAETQYF. The CDR3 DNA sequence: TGTGCCAGCAGCTTAGGACTAGCGGGGGCAGAGACCCAGTACTTC.

This clone has only one observation. This rearrangement joins TRBV5-8 to TRBJ1-1; 9 bases map to TRBD1. The germline V gene encodes CDR1 SGHTS and CDR2 YDEGEE. The trim removed 4 bases at V and 4 bases at J, leaving 2 bases unmatched. The CDR3 has 13 residues. CDR3 region: CASSLQGATEAFF. DNA of the CDR3: TGTGCCAGCAGCCTACAGGGGGCCACTGAAGCTTTCTTT.

In its sample, this clone was seen a few times. V usage is TRBV2 and J usage is TRBJ1-2; D might be TRBD1 (5 bases). Trimming took off 4 bases at V and 4 bases at J, with 13 bases between the two ends. This CDR3 has 14 amino acids. From germline, CDR1 is SNHLY and CDR2 FYNNEI. This CDR3 reads CASSGQGVRYGYTF. In DNA form, the CDR3 reads TGTGCCAGCAGTGGTCAAGGGGTTCGCTATGGCTACACCTTC.

A note on this clone: Other DNA sequences in the sample encode the same CDR3. The CDR3, as DNA: TGTGCCAGCTCACCACGGACTAGCGGATACAATGAGCAGTTCTTC. This sequence encodes CASSPRTSGYNEQFF. The rearrangement links TRBV18 to TRBJ2-1; TRBD2 aligns across 10 bases. Per the germline V gene, CDR1 is KGHSH and CDR2 is LQKENI. This CDR3 spans 15 amino acids. V was pared by 1 base and J by 4 bases, with 1 base of the junction left unmatched.

V gene TRBV7-6 combines with J gene TRBJ2-2; 7 bases are a match to TRBD1. Germline V lookup: CDR1 SGHVS, CDR2 FNYEAQ. This CDR3 has 15 amino acids. Losses at the gene ends were 4 bases for V and 2 bases for J; bases not matched to a gene: 4. The CDR3 DNA sequence: TGTGCCAGCAGCTCCTACAGGGGTAACACCGGGGAGCTGTTTTTT. Residues: CASSSYRGNTGELFF.

The chain couples TRBV12-3 or TRBV12-4 to TRBJ2-3; no clear D. V gave up 11 bases and J gave up 6 bases, with 12 bases separating them. The length of the CDR3 is 11 residues. The DNA for the CDR3 is TGTGCCTCTACCGGGTACGATACGCAGTATTTT. Protein sequence: CASTGYDTQYF.

The table lists this clone with a count of one. The chain employs TRBV15 and TRBJ2-7; TRBD2 is a possible D gene (6 bases). CDR1 and CDR2 from the germline V gene are LNHNV and YYDKDF (reference sequence). This CDR3 contains 16 residues. Trimming stripped 3 bases from V and 3 bases from J, with 18 bases between. CDR3 sequence: CATSSDTPGLHYEQYF. The CDR3 DNA is TGTGCCACCAGCAGCGATACCCCGGGACTTCACTACGAGCAGTACTTC.

V gene TRBV11-3 combines with J gene TRBJ2-7, with TRBD1 identical over 7 bases. The length of the CDR3 is 13 residues. CDR1 is SGHNT and CDR2 is YENEEA in the germline V gene. J gave up 0 bases and V 9 bases, and 5 bases lay outside the gene matches. The CDR3 bases are TGTGCCAGGCCACAGGGGCACTCCTACGAGCAGTACTTC. Translated: CARPQGHSYEQYF.

This clone showed up just once. The chain uses TRBV5-1 and TRBJ2-2; D is unresolved. Germline lookup yields CDR1 SGHRS and CDR2 YFSETQ. The V and J ends lost 2 bases and 4 bases respectively, with 18 bases between them. The CDR3 sequence is 17 residues long. The CDR3 nucleotides are TGCGCCAGCAGCTTTTATCCCCTCTCTAGTCCCACCGGGGAGCTGTTTTTT. Translating gives CASSFYPLSSPTGELFF.

The chain couples TRBV27 to TRBJ1-5, with 8 bases identical to TRBD1. This CDR3 contains 15 residues. Germline CDR1 is MNHEY and CDR2 is SMNVEV (reference sequence). The trim removed 2 bases at V and 7 bases at J, leaving 7 bases unmatched. Here the CDR3 DNA reads TGTGCCAGCAGTTTAGGGCAGGGGGCCGGACAGCCCCAGCATTTT. Translating it yields CASSLGQGAGQPQHF.